This paragraph reports one T cell receptor beta chain. These data belong to a study of cytomegalovirus exposure and HLA in healthy donors. PCR involved 60 Vbeta and 13 Jbeta primers. The table came from immunoSEQ multiplex PCR; TCRdb's copy has only in-frame clones and leaves some out. The table shows some 150,000 clones, with 60% to 80% occurring only once. Specimen: PBMCs. This receptor was taken from a woman between 45 and 65 years old in good health and CMV-seronegative.

The CDR3 bases are TGCGCCAGCAGCTTGGCCGGGGGAGGGGCCCGTGGCTACACCTTC. Residues: CASSLAGGGARGYTF. The chain carries TRBV5-1 and TRBJ1-2; possible D gene TRBD1, 5 bases. Germline assignment: CDR1 SGHRS and CDR2 YFSETQ. CDR3 size: 15 residues. Trimming shortened V by 0 bases and J by 7 bases, and 16 bases separated the two germline ends.